The T cell receptor (beta chain) described here comes from a study of blood T cell repertoires in COVID-19. Across the study: Italy, Spain and the United States were the sources of the convalescent and acute COVID-19 samples. The cDNA or gDNA used as material had been derived from T cells, B-cell-depleted T cells, or PBMCs.

This clone was seen once. In the original processing: Reference gene primer amplification gave estimated nucleated cell counts. The table came from immunoSEQ multiplex PCR; TCRdb's copy has only in-frame clones and leaves some out. V, J and clone size were drawn from that table, and D and trimming were deduced from the DNA. Among roughly 15,000 clones, roughly 86% were seen once, and the ten largest hold roughly a sixth. The clonotype was recovered from a human donor in a cohort sampled during active COVID-19. Input material: peripheral blood.

For the CDR3, the DNA is TGTGCCAGCAGCGTACGGACAGGGGGCAATACCGGGGAGCTGTTTTTT. As protein: CASSVRTGGNTGELFF. J is TRBJ2-2 and V is TRBV5-4; the match to TRBD1 covers 11 bases. With V trimmed by 4 bases and J by 5 bases, 7 bases remained unmatched. Germline loops: CDR1 SGHNT, CDR2 YYREEE (reference sequence). The CDR3 length is 16 residues.